This T cell receptor beta chain was retrieved from a study of T cells in Graves' hyperthyroidism and ophthalmopathy. The overall study: Before treatment of any kind, peripheral blood was taken at initial diagnosis.

Hyperthyroidism was newly diagnosed in patients aged 18 to 65 (duration under 2 months). Orbital computed tomography and thyroid ultrasound, together with serum TRAb and thyroxine and clinical symptoms, were used for diagnoses. This clonotype was picked up many times. This CDR3 has 14 residues. V was trimmed by 4 bases and J by 2 bases, leaving 11 bases between them. Germline CDR1 and CDR2: SGHTA and FQGNSA. RNA transcripts served as the template for amplifying TCR beta CDR3 regions. The study used the HTBI primer set for a first-round RT-PCR of the TCR CDR3. From the multiplex PCR reads, TCRdb called clonotypes with MiXCR, one entry per CDR3 protein. The data show around 350,000 distinct CDR3 sequences, 13% seen once.

Sequencing input: blood. The receptor was derived from a woman aged 18-29 years with Graves' hyperthyroidism. J is TRBJ1-1 and V is TRBV7-2; the D gene is possibly TRBD1 (6 bases). The CDR3 coding sequence is TGTGCCAGCAGCTCCTGGGACACCAACACTGAAGCTTTCTTT. This encodes CASSSWDTNTEAFF.